Listed here are 8 T cell receptor beta chains from one sample, sequenced in a study of CD4 and CD8 cells across lung adenocarcinoma regions. From the PCR reads, TCRdb called clonotypes with MiXCR, one entry per CDR3 protein. The sample shows about 2,000 distinct CDR3 sequences, around 43% of them seen only once. The sequenced sample consisted of CD4+ T cells from the center of a lung tumor. These receptors were obtained from a female donor with lung adenocarcinoma. The CD4 and CD8 labels of this study may be unreliable.

Details on this clonotype: The junction does not match germline at one end; this may be a read error. For the CDR3, the DNA is TGTGCGGGCAGGGGGGGCGGGGTCCAAGATACGCAGTACTTT. This sequence encodes CAGRGGGVQDTQYF. V and J are TRBV7-2 and TRBJ2-3; perhaps D is TRBD1 or TRBD2 (7 bases each). The germline V gene encodes CDR1 SGHTA and CDR2 FQGNSA. The CDR3 has 14 residues.

The V call is TRBV9, the J call TRBJ2-1, with TRBD2 matching 8 bases. The CDR3 is made up of 16 amino acids. J lost 4 bases, V lost 4 bases, and 10 bases had no gene match. CDR1 SGDLS and CDR2 YYNGEE come from the germline V gene. The CDR3 loop reads CASSIQATSGYNEQFF. The CDR3 nucleotides are TGTGCCAGCAGCATACAGGCAACTAGCGGTTACAATGAGCAGTTCTTC. Combining the CDR3 with reference TRBV9 and TRBJ2-1 gives the whole variable domain DSGVTQTPKHLITATGQRVTLRCSPRSGDLSVYWYQQSLDQGLQFLIQYYNGEERAKGNILERFSAQQFPDLHSELNLSSLELGDSALYFCASSIQATSGYNEQFFGPGTRLTVL.

This clonotype is deemed large. This chain links TRBV6-1 with TRBJ2-1, with D possibly matching TRBD2 (5 bases). In germline, CDR1 is MNHNS, CDR2 SASEGT. With 10 bases removed from V and 3 bases from J, the gap between germline ends came to 19 bases. The CDR3 sequence is 15 residues long. In DNA form, the CDR3 reads TGTGCCACCGAAACGGCGGGCCTCGTCTACAATGAGCAGTTCTTC. This gives the protein CATETAGLVYNEQFF.

The genes are TRBV6-1 and TRBJ2-1; 11 nucleotides align to TRBD1. The ends lost 5 bases at V and 9 bases at J; junction bases unmatched: 12. The CDR3 is made up of 16 amino acids. Per the germline V gene, CDR1 is MNHNS and CDR2 is SASEGT. The CDR3 is CASSTVGTGGSFEQFF. The CDR3 nucleotides read TGTGCCAGCAGTACCGTAGGGACAGGGGGTTCGTTTGAGCAGTTCTTC.

The count of this clonotype is one. A much larger clone differs from this one at a single base, so this may be a read error. The genes are TRBV6-1 and TRBJ2-1; D perhaps matches TRBD1 (6 bases). TRBJ2-7 matches the DNA end more closely, so the J call is doubtful. This CDR3 region has 16 residues. Germline CDR1 is MNHNS and CDR2 is SASEGT. The CDR3 DNA reads as TGTACCAGCAGTGAAGAACCGGACAGTCGTTATACGGAGCAGTACTTC. This codes for CTSSEEPDSRYTEQYF.

This chain joins TRBV30 and TRBJ2-1; D gene unclear. The CDR3 totals 13 residues. Looked up from germline, CDR1 is GTSNPN and CDR2 is SVGIG (reference sequence). Trimming took off 0 bases at V and 5 bases at J, with 8 bases between the two ends. Here the CDR3 DNA reads TGTGCCTGGAGTGTAGGTTGGGACAATGAGCAGTTCTTC. This gives the protein CAWSVGWDNEQFF.

In this sample, this clonotype is medium-sized. V gene TRBV6-5 combines with J gene TRBJ2-1, with 13 bases matching TRBD2. The CDR3 contains 18 residues. The germline V gene has CDR1 MNHEY and CDR2 SVGAGI. Trimming cost V 6 bases and J 0 bases; bases outside gene matches: 8. The CDR3 protein is CASSSRGLAGPSYNEQFF. In nucleotides, the CDR3 is TGTGCCAGCAGCAGTAGGGGACTAGCGGGACCCTCCTACAATGAGCAGTTCTTC.

In this sample, this clonotype is medium-sized. The J gene is TRBJ2-3, the V gene TRBV6-1; no reliable D call. CDR3 length: 13 amino acids. Germline V gene data show CDR1 as MNHNS and CDR2 as SASEGT. The V end was cut by 0 bases, the J end by 3 bases, with 4 bases between. The CDR3, as DNA: TGTGCCAGCAGTGAAGCGACGACAGATACGCAGTATTTT. The encoded protein is CASSEATTDTQYF.